This TCR beta chain was sequenced during a study of blood T cell repertoires in COVID-19. Study at large: Whether acute or convalescent, the COVID-19 samples came from the United States, Italy and Spain.

The germline V gene has CDR1 SGHNT and CDR2 YENEEA. V lost 5 bases, J lost 4 bases, and 11 bases stayed unmatched. The CDR3 length is 15 residues. Participant age was 18 to 89 years, and participants resided in fewer than 25 US areas. Donors were grouped by their self-reported clinical history. As handled by the study authors: Amplification with reference gene primers provided the estimates of nucleated cell counts. Profiling relied on immunoSEQ multiplex PCR, and the TCRdb table lists in-frame clones only, not all of them. Clone size and the V and J calls come from that table; the DNA yielded D and trimming. The data contain 300,000 or so clones, 75% to 95% of them singletons.

The chain joins TRBV11-3 to TRBJ2-7, with TRBD2 matching 7 bases. Specimen: PBMCs or T cells enriched from blood (not recorded which). The source is a woman younger than 45 who had recovered from COVID-19. The CDR3 sequence: CASSPGRGSAYEQYF. The CDR3 DNA sequence: TGTGCCAGCAGCCCTGGGCGCGGGAGTGCTTACGAGCAGTACTTC.